This is a list of T cell receptor beta chains from one sample in a study of control samples from healthy donors and cancer patients. Profiling relied on immunoSEQ multiplex PCR, and the TCRdb table lists in-frame clones only, not all of them. The sample carries 150,000 to 200,000 clones, 90% to 95% recorded once. The specimen was blood. These receptors were obtained from a woman aged 25 to 39 in good health. The CDR3 runs from the conserved cysteine through the conserved F or W. The D gene is left open where the match is weak. Size is stated for part of the rows, as once, few or many counts, or as a class when the clone is expanded.

clone size: once; V gene: TRBV19; D gene: NA; J gene: TRBJ2-3; CDR3 protein: CASTGGVTDTQYF; CDR3 DNA: TGTGCCAGTACGGGCGGGGTTACAGATACGCAGTATTTT
clone size: NA; V gene: TRBV5-1; D gene: TRBD2; J gene: TRBJ2-5; CDR3 protein: CASSLAPSGRAETQYF; CDR3 DNA: TGCGCCAGCAGCTTGGCCCCCAGCGGGAGGGCGGAGACCCAGTACTTC
clone size: few; V gene: TRBV5-4; D gene: TRBD2; J gene: TRBJ2-3; CDR3 protein: CASSLAGGGTDTQYF; CDR3 DNA: TGTGCCAGCAGCTTGGCGGGGGGGGGCACAGATACGCAGTATTTT
clone size: NA; V gene: TRBV11-1; D gene: NA; J gene: TRBJ2-7; CDR3 protein: CASGKDFRSYEQYF; CDR3 DNA: TGTGCCAGCGGAAAGGACTTCCGCTCCTACGAGCAGTACTTC
clone size: NA; V gene: TRBV10-3; D gene: TRBD1; J gene: TRBJ1-5; CDR3 protein: CAISAQGAQPQHF; CDR3 DNA: TGTGCCATCAGTGCTCAGGGGGCCCAGCCCCAGCATTTT
clone size: NA; V gene: TRBV20-1; D gene: NA; J gene: TRBJ2-7; CDR3 protein: CSAPDNYEQYF; CDR3 DNA: TGCAGTGCTCCGGACAACTACGAGCAGTACTTC
clone size: NA; V gene: TRBV5-1; D gene: NA; J gene: TRBJ2-4; CDR3 protein: CASSLSRIAKNIQYF; CDR3 DNA: TGCGCCAGCAGCTTGAGCAGGATAGCCAAAAACATTCAGTACTTC
clone size: NA; V gene: TRBV30; D gene: NA; J gene: TRBJ2-7; CDR3 protein: CAWARRGAYYEQYF; CDR3 DNA: TGTGCCTGGGCGCGAAGAGGGGCCTACTACGAGCAGTACTTC
clone size: NA; V gene: TRBV6-5; D gene: NA; J gene: TRBJ2-7; CDR3 protein: CASKPYSYEQYF; CDR3 DNA: TGTGCCAGCAAACCCTACAGCTACGAGCAGTACTTC
clone size: NA; V gene: TRBV6-1; D gene: TRBD1; J gene: TRBJ2-7; CDR3 protein: CASREGTARYEQYF; CDR3 DNA: TGTGCCAGCAGGGAAGGGACAGCACGCTACGAGCAGTACTTC
clone size: NA; V gene: TRBV18; D gene: NA; J gene: TRBJ1-5; CDR3 protein: CASSPLGSSNQPQHF; CDR3 DNA: TGTGCCAGCTCACCACTCGGCAGTAGCAATCAGCCCCAGCATTTT
clone size: NA; V gene: TRBV4-3; D gene: TRBD1; J gene: TRBJ1-3; CDR3 protein: CASSQSTGPGNTIYF; CDR3 DNA: TGCGCCAGCAGCCAATCGACAGGGCCTGGAAACACCATATATTTT
clone size: once; V gene: TRBV20-1; D gene: TRBD1; J gene: TRBJ2-7; CDR3 protein: CSADRGPEQYF; CDR3 DNA: TGCAGTGCTGACAGGGGCCCCGAGCAGTACTTC
clone size: few; V gene: TRBV28; D gene: NA; J gene: TRBJ1-2; CDR3 protein: CASSDPGRPYGYTF; CDR3 DNA: TGTGCCAGCAGTGACCCGGGACGGCCCTATGGCTACACCTTC
clone size: many; V gene: TRBV6-5; D gene: TRBD2; J gene: TRBJ2-2; CDR3 protein: CASSYSRGAGGELFF; CDR3 DNA: TGTGCCAGCAGTTACTCGCGGGGGGCCGGCGGGGAGCTGTTTTTT
clone size: NA; V gene: TRBV19; D gene: TRBD1; J gene: TRBJ1-5; CDR3 protein: CASSRQGGYSNQPQHF; CDR3 DNA: TGTGCCAGTAGTAGACAGGGGGGATATAGCAATCAGCCCCAGCATTTT
clone size: NA; V gene: TRBV18; D gene: TRBD1; J gene: TRBJ2-5; CDR3 protein: CASSRGTGEETQYF; CDR3 DNA: TGTGCCAGCTCACGGGGGACAGGGGAGGAGACCCAGTACTTC
clone size: once; V gene: TRBV24-1; D gene: NA; J gene: TRBJ2-6; CDR3 protein: CATSDSFRGSGANVLTF; CDR3 DNA: TGTGCCACCAGTGATTCCTTCCGGGGATCTGGGGCCAACGTCCTGACTTTC
clone size: NA; V gene: TRBV18; D gene: NA; J gene: TRBJ1-1; CDR3 protein: CASSPPDTRNTEAFF; CDR3 DNA: TGTGCCAGCTCACCACCGGACACACGGAACACTGAAGCTTTCTTT
clone size: NA; V gene: TRBV3-1/TRBV3-2; D gene: TRBD1; J gene: TRBJ2-6; CDR3 protein: CASSGSRGPGANVLTF; CDR3 DNA: TGTGCCAGCAGCGGATCCAGGGGGCCTGGGGCCAACGTCCTGACTTTC
clone size: NA; V gene: TRBV19; D gene: TRBD1; J gene: TRBJ1-1; CDR3 protein: CASRTGRNTEAFF; CDR3 DNA: TGTGCCAGTCGGACAGGGAGGAACACTGAAGCTTTCTTT
clone size: few; V gene: TRBV12-3/TRBV12-4; D gene: NA; J gene: TRBJ1-1; CDR3 protein: CASSLTANTEAFF; CDR3 DNA: TGTGCCAGCAGTTTGACAGCGAACACTGAAGCTTTCTTT
clone size: once; V gene: TRBV29-1; D gene: NA; J gene: TRBJ2-1; CDR3 protein: CSVGGGYNEQFF; CDR3 DNA: TGCAGCGTTGGGGGCGGATACAATGAGCAGTTCTTC
clone size: NA; V gene: TRBV2; D gene: TRBD1; J gene: TRBJ2-5; CDR3 protein: CASRTGGGETQYF; CDR3 DNA: TGTGCCAGCAGGACAGGGGGCGGAGAGACCCAGTACTTC
clone size: NA; V gene: TRBV7-6; D gene: NA; J gene: TRBJ1-4; CDR3 protein: CASSLLVSSTNEKLFF; CDR3 DNA: TGTGCCAGCAGCTTATTGGTCTCTTCAACTAATGAAAAACTGTTTTTT
clone size: few; V gene: TRBV4-2; D gene: NA; J gene: TRBJ2-3; CDR3 protein: CASSQDLVLDTQYF; CDR3 DNA: TGTGCCAGCAGCCAAGATCTTGTCTTAGATACGCAGTATTTT
clone size: once; V gene: TRBV19; D gene: TRBD2; J gene: TRBJ2-5; CDR3 protein: CASSIGGGGVWETQYF; CDR3 DNA: TGTGCCAGTAGTATAGGTGGCGGGGGGGTCTGGGAGACCCAGTACTTC
clone size: NA; V gene: TRBV18; D gene: NA; J gene: TRBJ2-3; CDR3 protein: CASSPPTNTDTQYF; CDR3 DNA: TGTGCCAGCTCACCACCAACTAACACAGATACGCAGTATTTT
clone size: NA; V gene: TRBV7-7; D gene: NA; J gene: TRBJ1-1; CDR3 protein: CASSHLGAPEAFF; CDR3 DNA: TGTGCTAGCAGCCACCTCGGGGCACCCGAAGCTTTCTTT
clone size: once; V gene: TRBV5-4; D gene: NA; J gene: TRBJ2-5; CDR3 protein: CASSSGRQETQYF; CDR3 DNA: TGTGCCAGCAGCTCCGGACGGCAAGAGACCCAGTACTTC
clone size: NA; V gene: TRBV7-8; D gene: TRBD1; J gene: TRBJ1-2; CDR3 protein: CASSLNPGQGYGYTF; CDR3 DNA: TGTGCCAGCAGCTTAAACCCGGGACAGGGGTATGGCTACACCTTC
clone size: NA; V gene: TRBV12-3/TRBV12-4; D gene: NA; J gene: TRBJ1-5; CDR3 protein: CASTDYSNQPQHF; CDR3 DNA: TGTGCCAGCACCGACTATAGCAATCAGCCCCAGCATTTT
clone size: NA; V gene: TRBV7-3; D gene: NA; J gene: TRBJ1-2; CDR3 protein: CASSLTGQGDGYTF; CDR3 DNA: TGTGCCAGCAGCTTAACAGGGCAAGGGGATGGCTACACCTTC
clone size: NA; V gene: TRBV6-1; D gene: NA; J gene: TRBJ2-2; CDR3 protein: CASSETDTGELFF; CDR3 DNA: TGTGCCAGCAGTGAGACTGACACCGGGGAGCTGTTTTTT
clone size: NA; V gene: TRBV24-1; D gene: TRBD1; J gene: TRBJ1-2; CDR3 protein: CATSDFDRDYGYTF; CDR3 DNA: TGTGCCACCAGTGATTTCGACAGGGACTATGGCTACACCTTC
clone size: NA; V gene: TRBV29-1; D gene: NA; J gene: TRBJ2-3; CDR3 protein: CSVADTDTQYF; CDR3 DNA: TGCAGCGTTGCCGACACAGATACGCAGTATTTT
clone size: NA; V gene: TRBV5-4; D gene: TRBD2; J gene: TRBJ2-5; CDR3 protein: CASSGGTSGRRDQETQYF; CDR3 DNA: TGTGCCAGCAGCGGAGGGACTAGCGGGAGAAGGGACCAAGAGACCCAGTACTTC
clone size: NA; V gene: TRBV2; D gene: TRBD2; J gene: TRBJ2-2; CDR3 protein: CASRAGATGELFF; CDR3 DNA: TGTGCCAGCAGAGCGGGGGCCACCGGGGAGCTGTTTTTT
clone size: NA; V gene: TRBV28; D gene: NA; J gene: TRBJ2-3; CDR3 protein: CASSLAGTSTDTQYF; CDR3 DNA: TGTGCCAGCAGTTTAGCGGGGACTAGCACAGATACGCAGTATTTT
clone size: NA; V gene: TRBV6-5; D gene: NA; J gene: TRBJ1-4; CDR3 protein: CASTHSGEKLFF; CDR3 DNA: TGTGCCAGCACCCACAGCGGTGAAAAACTGTTTTTT
clone size: once; V gene: TRBV2; D gene: NA; J gene: TRBJ2-1; CDR3 protein: CASSEGAGPYNEQFF; CDR3 DNA: TGTGCCAGCAGTGAAGGGGCGGGACCCTACAATGAGCAGTTCTTC
clone size: few; V gene: TRBV19; D gene: TRBD2; J gene: TRBJ2-4; CDR3 protein: CASSIDNSGGAKNIQYF; CDR3 DNA: TGTGCCAGTAGTATAGATAATTCGGGGGGAGCCAAAAACATTCAGTACTTC
clone size: NA; V gene: TRBV6-4; D gene: NA; J gene: TRBJ2-3; CDR3 protein: CASSGGSTDTQYF; CDR3 DNA: TGTGCCAGCAGTGGGGGAAGCACAGATACGCAGTATTTT
clone size: few; V gene: TRBV6-4; D gene: TRBD1; J gene: TRBJ1-4; CDR3 protein: CASSDSSDRGEKLFF; CDR3 DNA: TGTGCCAGCAGTGACTCGAGTGACAGGGGGGAAAAACTGTTTTTT
clone size: NA; V gene: TRBV9; D gene: TRBD2; J gene: TRBJ2-1; CDR3 protein: CASSVGAGAYNEQFF; CDR3 DNA: TGTGCCAGCAGCGTAGGGGCGGGAGCCTACAATGAGCAGTTCTTC
clone size: NA; V gene: TRBV4-2; D gene: NA; J gene: TRBJ1-4; CDR3 protein: CASSQGQEPEKLFF; CDR3 DNA: TGTGCCAGCAGCCAAGGACAGGAGCCAGAAAAACTGTTTTTT